What follows is one TCR beta chain and its context. Antigen: not known. Per the germline V gene, CDR1 is MRHNA and CDR2 is SNTAGT. V lost 0 bases, J lost 4 bases, and 7 bases lay in between. The CDR3 has 14 residues. This record comes from a study of OX40 agonist ivuxolimab in advanced cancers. About the research overall: Hepatocellular carcinoma, melanoma, renal cell or head and neck cancer was diagnosed in the dose-escalation patients.

Blood draws occurred at baseline, cycle 4 day 1, and cycle 7 day 1. This table comes from immunoSEQ multiplex PCR, and its TCRdb copy is limited to in-frame clones, with some not included. This table holds approximately 33,000 clones, roughly nine tenths found once. General observations from the study: The study observed clonal expansion of CD4+ and CD8+ blood T cells by week 6 at 0.1 to 3.0 mg/kg.

The V gene is TRBV6-4, the J gene TRBJ1-5, with D possibly TRBD1 on 5 matching bases. This specimen was CD4+ or CD8+ T cells sorted from blood, taken in a trial of the OX40 agonist ivuxolimab. This TCR came from an adult with an advanced solid tumor such as melanoma, head and neck, liver or kidney cancer. The DNA for the CDR3 is TGTGCCAGCAGTGACTCCGGGGGGAATCAGCCCCAGCATTTT. Translation: CASSDSGGNQPQHF.